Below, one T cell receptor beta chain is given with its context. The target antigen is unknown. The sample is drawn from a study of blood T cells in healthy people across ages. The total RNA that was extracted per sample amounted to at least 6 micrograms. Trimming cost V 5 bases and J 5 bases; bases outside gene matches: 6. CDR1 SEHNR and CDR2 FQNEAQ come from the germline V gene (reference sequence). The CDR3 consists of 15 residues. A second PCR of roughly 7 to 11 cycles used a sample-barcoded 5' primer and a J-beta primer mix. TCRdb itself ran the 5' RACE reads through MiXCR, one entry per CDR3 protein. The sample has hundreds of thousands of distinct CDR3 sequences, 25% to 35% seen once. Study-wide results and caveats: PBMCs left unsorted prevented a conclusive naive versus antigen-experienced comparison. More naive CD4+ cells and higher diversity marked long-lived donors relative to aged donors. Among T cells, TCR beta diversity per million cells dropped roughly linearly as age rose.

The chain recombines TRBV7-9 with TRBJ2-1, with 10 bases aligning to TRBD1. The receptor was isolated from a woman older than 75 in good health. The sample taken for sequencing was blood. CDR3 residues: CASSPTGGRNNEQFF. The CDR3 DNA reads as TGTGCCAGCAGCCCGACAGGGGGCAGAAACAATGAGCAGTTCTTC.